The 18 T cell receptor beta chains presented below share a single source sample, sequenced in a study of cytomegalovirus exposure and HLA in healthy donors. 60 Vbeta and 13 Jbeta primers were used in PCR. Measured with immunoSEQ multiplex PCR; TCRdb has only the in-frame clones, and not every one. The sample records approximately 79,000 clones, around 76% being singletons. Sequencing was done on a sample of PBMCs. All receptors derive from a male donor in good health and CMV-seropositive.

The rearrangement joins TRBV7-2 to TRBJ2-4; D remains unclear. This CDR3 is 16 amino acids long. V lost 3 bases and J lost 3, with 15 bases in between. From germline, CDR1 is SGHTA and CDR2 FQGNSA. As DNA, the CDR3 is TGTGCCAGCAGCTTGGGCCCCCCGACGGTCAAAAACATTCAGTACTTC. This translates into CASSLGPPTVKNIQYF.

J is TRBJ2-5 and V is TRBV11-2; TRBD2 agrees at 12 bases. CDR3 size: 15 residues. CDR1 is SGHAT, CDR2 FQNNGV, per germline. Germline trimming cut 4 bases from V and 4 bases from J; bases unmatched to any gene: 4. CDR3 sequence reads: CASSSLAGGAETQYF. The CDR3 DNA sequence: TGTGCCAGCAGCTCGCTAGCGGGGGGGGCAGAGACCCAGTACTTC. Drawing the rest from reference TRBV11-2 and TRBJ2-5, the complete variable domain is EAGVAQSPRYKIIEKRQSVAFWCNPISGHATLYWYQQILGQGPKLLIQFQNNGVVDDSQLPKDRFSAERLKGVDSTLKIQPAKLEDSAVYLCASSSLAGGAETQYFGPGTRLLVL.

The gene calls are TRBV27 and TRBJ2-5, with 9 bases that match TRBD2. Germline CDR1 reads MNHEY; CDR2 reads SMNVEV (reference sequence). The CDR3 runs to 13 residues. With V trimmed by 3 bases and J by 7 bases, 3 bases remained unmatched. CDR3 sequence: CASSFSGSPTQYF. The CDR3, as DNA: TGTGCCAGCAGTTTTAGCGGGAGTCCGACCCAGTACTTC.

This clone was detected only a few times. V and J are TRBV4-1 and TRBJ2-7, with unresolved D. Germline V gene lookup returns CDR1 MGHRA and CDR2 YSYEKL. The CDR3 spans 14 residues. Deletions cut 1 base from V and 0 bases from J, with 7 bases between. In DNA, the CDR3 is TGCGCCAGCAGCCAAGTGCAGTACTCCTACGAGCAGTACTTC. Protein sequence: CASSQVQYSYEQYF.

The chain uses TRBV5-1 and TRBJ1-3; D is undetermined. The germline V gene has CDR1 SGHRS and CDR2 YFSETQ. The germline V and J ends were trimmed by 4 bases and 0 bases, with 14 bases remaining between them. The CDR3 runs to 16 residues. The CDR3: CASSIGAGLSGNTIYF. The CDR3 DNA follows: TGCGCCAGCAGCATAGGTGCAGGACTCTCTGGAAACACCATATATTTT.

The chain combines TRBV6-5 with TRBJ2-7, with D perhaps matching TRBD2 (5 bases). Per germline, CDR1 MNHEY and CDR2 SVGAGI. V was pared by 2 bases and J by 2 bases, with 13 bases between. The CDR3 has 15 amino acids. The CDR3 sequence is CASSYDPGITYEQYF. CDR3 DNA sequence: TGTGCCAGCAGTTACGACCCGGGAATTACCTACGAGCAGTACTTC.

The V gene is TRBV28, the J gene TRBJ1-2, with 11 bases fitting TRBD1. The junction had 3 bases not matched to a gene; V was cut back by 3 bases and J by 6 bases. The CDR3 is 14 residues long. Germline CDR1 is MDHEN and CDR2 is SYDVKM. The CDR3 DNA is TGTGCCAGCAGTTTCGGGGACAGGGGGAATGGCTACACCTTC. Translation gives CASSFGDRGNGYTF.

The gene calls are TRBV7-6 and TRBJ2-7; 7 bases are shared with TRBD1. This CDR3 has 15 residues. Germline values: CDR1 SGHVS, CDR2 FNYEAQ. Trimming removed 0 bases from V and 3 bases from J; junction bases left unmatched: 5. CDR3 residues: CASSLARDRNYEQYF. In DNA, the CDR3 is TGTGCCAGCAGCTTAGCTAGGGACAGAAACTACGAGCAGTACTTC.

The rearrangement joins TRBV9 to TRBJ2-2; 10 bases match TRBD2. The length of the CDR3 is 17 residues. V shed 3 bases and J 1 base; nucleotides not matched to a gene: 6. Germline V gene lookup returns CDR1 SGDLS and CDR2 YYNGEE. CDR3 sequence reads: CASSGRSSGGNTGELFF. Written as DNA, the CDR3 is TGTGCCAGCAGCGGAAGATCTAGCGGGGGGAACACCGGGGAGCTGTTTTTT.

Note on this clone: One end of the junction is discordant with germline, which a read error may explain. The chain uses TRBV7-9 and TRBJ2-1; the D is unclear. The CDR3 is 12 residues long. Looked up from germline, CDR1 is SEHNR and CDR2 is FQNEAQ (reference sequence). Here the CDR3 DNA reads TGTTCCAGCAGATTAGTAGTTTATGAGCAGTTCTTC. Amino acid sequence: CSSRLVVYEQFF.

The V and J genes are TRBV27 and TRBJ2-2; 10 bases agree with TRBD2. The CDR3 is made up of 15 amino acids. J was trimmed by 6 bases and V by 3 bases; bases with no gene match: 4. Germline loops: CDR1 MNHEY, CDR2 SMNVEV (reference sequence). The DNA for the CDR3 is TGTGCCAGCAGTTTGGCGCTAGCGGGAGCCGGGGAGCTGTTTTTT. It translates to CASSLALAGAGELFF.

This clone has only one observation. The gene calls are TRBV10-3 and TRBJ1-2; 10 nucleotides line up with TRBD1. The J segment lost 2 bases and the V segment lost 10 bases, leaving 7 bases of the junction unmatched. Germline CDR1 and CDR2: ENHRY and SYGVKD. There are 14 residues in the CDR3. The CDR3 DNA follows: TGTGCCACCGGGGGGGACAGGGGAAACTATGGCTACACCTTC. Its protein product is CATGGDRGNYGYTF.

CDR3: CASDQQGMLGGYTF. CDR3 nucleotides: TGTGCCAGCGACCAACAGGGAATGTTGGGTGGCTACACCTTC. V is TRBV2 and J is TRBJ1-2; the D gene is possibly TRBD1 (6 bases). The CDR3 runs 14 residues. The germline CDR1 and CDR2 sequences are SNHLY and FYNNEI. V was shortened by 8 bases and J by 7 bases, with 20 bases between the two germline ends.

CDR3 in DNA: TGCGCCAGCAGCCCCGGAGTAGGGGGCTGGTACCAAGAGACCCAGTACTTC. It codes for CASSPGVGGWYQETQYF. The chain has TRBV5-1 and TRBJ2-5; 7 bases align to TRBD1. This CDR3 is 17 amino acids long. Germline V gene lookup returns CDR1 SGHRS and CDR2 YFSETQ. V was clipped by 4 bases and J by 0 bases; unmatched bases: 12.

The chain has TRBV7-8 and TRBJ2-7; D may be TRBD2 (6 bases). The length of the CDR3 is 14 residues. The V and J ends lost 5 bases and 3 bases respectively, with 14 bases between them. Germline CDR1 is SGHVS and CDR2 is FQNEAQ. CDR3 nucleotides: TGTGCCAGCAGCCCGCGGGGACCAGGCTACGAGCAGTACTTC. This codes for CASSPRGPGYEQYF.

V and J are TRBV7-3 and TRBJ1-2, with TRBD1 identical over 8 bases. This CDR3 is 13 amino acids long. CDR1 SGHTA and CDR2 FQGTGA come from the germline V gene. V lost 4 bases, J lost 7 bases, and 5 bases stayed unmatched. The CDR3 is CASSSSGGSGYTF. Written as DNA, the CDR3 is TGTGCCAGCAGCTCATCAGGGGGCTCTGGCTACACCTTC.

The V gene is TRBV19, the J gene TRBJ1-1, with TRBD1 matching over 8 bases. V lost 8 bases to trimming and J lost 5 bases; unmatched junction nucleotides: 10. Germline V gene sequence: CDR1 LNHDA, CDR2 SQIVND (reference sequence). The CDR3 is 14 amino acids. The CDR3 DNA reads TGTGCCAGTTGGGACAGGAGTAGGTGGACTGAAGCTTTCTTT. Translating it yields CASWDRSRWTEAFF.

This clone turned up a few times. The genes are TRBV6-1 and TRBJ2-5; 8 bases are a match to TRBD2. The germline CDR1 and CDR2 sequences are MNHNS and SASEGT. V lost 4 bases to trimming and J lost 2 bases; unmatched junction nucleotides: 0. This CDR3 is 13 amino acids long. Written as DNA, the CDR3 is TGTGCCAGCAGTGCGGGGGGGCAAGAGACCCAGTACTTC. Residues: CASSAGGQETQYF.